This paragraph covers one T cell receptor (beta chain) sequence. These data come from a study of blood T cell repertoires in COVID-19. Study-level information: Samples of COVID-19 (acute and convalescent) were obtained from the United States, Italy and Spain.

Repertoires were generated with immunoSEQ multiplex PCR, while TCRdb's copy carries only in-frame clones and drops some. The table includes 300,000 to 350,000 clones, about 90% detected once. Study members were between about 18 and 95 years old and lived in 25 or so US regions. Germline CDR1 reads MNHEY; CDR2 reads SVGAGI. CDR3 length: 12 amino acids. Trimming took off 5 bases at V and 2 bases at J, with 6 bases between the two ends. The receptor was derived from a woman in her 30s who had recovered from COVID-19. The chain employs TRBV6-5 and TRBJ1-2; D ambiguous. Sample: PBMCs or T cells enriched from blood (not recorded which). The CDR3, as DNA: TGTGCCAGCAGTCCCTTAAACTATGGCTACACCTTC. It translates to CASSPLNYGYTF.